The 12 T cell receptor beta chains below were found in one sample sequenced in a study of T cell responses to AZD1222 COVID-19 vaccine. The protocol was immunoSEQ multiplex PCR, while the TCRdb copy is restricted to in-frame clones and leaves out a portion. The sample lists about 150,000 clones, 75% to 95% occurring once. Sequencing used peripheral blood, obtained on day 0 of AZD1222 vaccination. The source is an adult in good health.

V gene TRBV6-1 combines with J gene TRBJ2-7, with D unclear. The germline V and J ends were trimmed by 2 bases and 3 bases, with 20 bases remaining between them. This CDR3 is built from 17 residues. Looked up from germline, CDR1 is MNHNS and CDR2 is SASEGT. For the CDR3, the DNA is TGTGCCAGCAGTGAACTCGGGCAGGCACTGATATTCTACGAGCAGTACTTC. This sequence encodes CASSELGQALIFYEQYF.

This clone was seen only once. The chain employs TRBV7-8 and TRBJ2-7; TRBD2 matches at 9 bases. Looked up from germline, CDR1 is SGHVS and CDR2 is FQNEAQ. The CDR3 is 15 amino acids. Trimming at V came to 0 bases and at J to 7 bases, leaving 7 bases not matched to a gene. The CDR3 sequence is CASSLASGSLGEQYF. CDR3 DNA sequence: TGTGCCAGCAGCTTAGCTAGCGGGAGCCTCGGAGAGCAGTACTTC.

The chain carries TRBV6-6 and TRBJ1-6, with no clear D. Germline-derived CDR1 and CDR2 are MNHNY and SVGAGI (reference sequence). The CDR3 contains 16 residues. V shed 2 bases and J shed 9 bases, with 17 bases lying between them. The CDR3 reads CASSYPTDSPVSPLHF. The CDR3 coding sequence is TGTGCCAGCAGTTACCCCACCGACTCCCCGGTTTCACCCCTCCACTTT.

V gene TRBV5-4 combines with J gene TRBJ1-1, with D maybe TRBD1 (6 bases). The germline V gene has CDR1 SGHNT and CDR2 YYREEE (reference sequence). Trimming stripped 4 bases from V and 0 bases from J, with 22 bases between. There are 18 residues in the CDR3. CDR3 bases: TGTGCCAGCAGCGGACCGAGCAGGGGCCCAGCCATGAACACTGAAGCTTTCTTT. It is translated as CASSGPSRGPAMNTEAFF.

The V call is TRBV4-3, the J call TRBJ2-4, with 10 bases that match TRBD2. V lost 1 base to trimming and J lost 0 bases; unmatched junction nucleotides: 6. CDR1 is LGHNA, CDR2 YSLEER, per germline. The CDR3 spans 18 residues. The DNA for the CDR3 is TGCGCCAGCAGCCAAGTTACTAGCGGGGACCTAGCCAAAAACATTCAGTACTTC. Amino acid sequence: CASSQVTSGDLAKNIQYF.

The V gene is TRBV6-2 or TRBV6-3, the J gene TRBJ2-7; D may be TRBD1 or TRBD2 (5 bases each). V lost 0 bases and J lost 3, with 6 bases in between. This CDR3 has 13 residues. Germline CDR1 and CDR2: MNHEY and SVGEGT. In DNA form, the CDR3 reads TGTGCCAGCAGTTACTCGGGGGTCTACGAGCAGTACTTC. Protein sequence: CASSYSGVYEQYF.

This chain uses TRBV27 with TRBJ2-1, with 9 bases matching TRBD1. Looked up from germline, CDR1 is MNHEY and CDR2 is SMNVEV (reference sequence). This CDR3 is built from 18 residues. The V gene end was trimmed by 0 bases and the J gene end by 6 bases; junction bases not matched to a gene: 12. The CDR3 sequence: CASSLSKLQGAVGNEQFF. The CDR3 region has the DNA TGTGCCAGCAGTTTATCAAAACTACAGGGGGCTGTGGGCAATGAGCAGTTCTTC.

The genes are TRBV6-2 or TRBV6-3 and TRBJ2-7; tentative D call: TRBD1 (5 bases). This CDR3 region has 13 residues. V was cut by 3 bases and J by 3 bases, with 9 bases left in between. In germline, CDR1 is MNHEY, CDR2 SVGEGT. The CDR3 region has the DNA TGTGCCAGCAGTTATTCGCAGGGCTACGAGCAGTACTTC. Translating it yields CASSYSQGYEQYF.

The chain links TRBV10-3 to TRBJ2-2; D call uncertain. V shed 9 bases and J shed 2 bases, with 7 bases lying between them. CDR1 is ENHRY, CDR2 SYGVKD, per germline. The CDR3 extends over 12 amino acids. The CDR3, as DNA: TGTGCCATGCGATTTAACACCGGGGAGCTGTTTTTT. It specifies CAMRFNTGELFF.

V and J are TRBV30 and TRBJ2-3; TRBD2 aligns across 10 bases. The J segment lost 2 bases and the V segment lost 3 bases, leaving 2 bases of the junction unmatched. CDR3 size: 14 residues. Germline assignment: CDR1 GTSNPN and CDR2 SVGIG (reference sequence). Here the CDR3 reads CAWRTSGATDTQYF. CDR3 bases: TGTGCCTGGAGAACTAGCGGGGCCACAGATACGCAGTATTTT.

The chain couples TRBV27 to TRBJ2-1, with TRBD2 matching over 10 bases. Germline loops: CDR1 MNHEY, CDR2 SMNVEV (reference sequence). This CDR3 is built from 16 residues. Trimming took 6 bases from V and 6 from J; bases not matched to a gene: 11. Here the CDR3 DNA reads TGTGCCAGCAGCTTTTCCCTAGCGGGAGAGATCAATGAGCAGTTCTTC. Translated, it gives CASSFSLAGEINEQFF.

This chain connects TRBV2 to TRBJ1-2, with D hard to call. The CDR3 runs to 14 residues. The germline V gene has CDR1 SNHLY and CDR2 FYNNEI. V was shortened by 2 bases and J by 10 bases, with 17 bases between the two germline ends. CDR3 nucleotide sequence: TGTGCCAGCAGTGAAAGGCTGTCCAGTTCATACTACACCTTC. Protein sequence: CASSERLSSSYYTF.